Each of the 9 T cell receptor beta chains below was sequenced from the same sample in a study of blood T cell repertoires in COVID-19. Assay: immunoSEQ multiplex PCR; the TCRdb copy retains only in-frame clones and omits some. The sample carries 75,000 to 80,000 clones, about 88% recorded once. The specimen was peripheral blood. Source of these receptors: a man aged 60 to 75 with COVID-19, enrolled during active disease.

The chain's CDR3 is CSARTSNEQFF. DNA of the CDR3: TGCAGTGCAAGGACTAGCAATGAGCAGTTCTTC. This chain connects TRBV20-1 to TRBJ2-1; 7 positions agree with TRBD2. There are 11 residues in the CDR3. V was pared by 6 bases and J by 6 bases, with 2 bases of the junction left unmatched. Germline-derived CDR1 and CDR2 are DFQATT and SNEGSKA (reference sequence).

This chain joins TRBV5-1 and TRBJ2-3, with TRBD2 as a possible D gene (6 bases). The V and J ends lost 4 bases and 4 bases respectively, with 16 bases between them. The length of the CDR3 is 15 residues. The germline CDR1 and CDR2 sequences are SGHRS and YFSETQ. CDR3 loop: CASSPASVGSDTQYF. The CDR3 nucleotides are TGCGCCAGCAGCCCCGCTAGCGTTGGATCAGATACGCAGTATTTT.

The rearrangement links TRBV7-6 to TRBJ2-3; 9 bases are shared with TRBD2. Trimming took 4 bases from V and 3 from J; bases not matched to a gene: 8. CDR3 length equals 16 residues. CDR1 is SGHVS, CDR2 FNYEAQ, per germline. The CDR3 DNA is TGTGCCAGCAGCTACCTAGCGGGACGAGGGACAGATACGCAGTATTTT. Encoded protein: CASSYLAGRGTDTQYF.

This CDR3 is CASSPSGSGETQYF. The CDR3 nucleotides read TGCGCCAGCAGCCCTAGCGGGAGTGGTGAGACCCAGTACTTC. The rearrangement links TRBV5-1 to TRBJ2-5; 10 bases align to TRBD2. CDR1 and CDR2 from the germline V gene are SGHRS and YFSETQ. After removal of 4 bases from V and 5 bases from J, the junction contained 5 bases not matched to a gene. The CDR3 length is 14 residues. The full variable domain, in which reference TRBV5-1 and TRBJ2-5 provide the parts outside the CDR3, is KAGVTQTPRYLIKTRGQQVTLSCSPISGHRSVSWYQQTPGQGLQFLFEYFSETQRNKGNFPGRFSGRQFSNSRSEMNVSTLELGDSALYLCASSPSGSGETQYFGPGTRLLVL.

The CDR3 spells CASSLSILAGRNTGELFF. In nucleotides, the CDR3 is TGTGCCAGCAGCTTGTCCATCCTAGCGGGGAGAAACACCGGGGAGCTGTTTTTT. The chain uses TRBV11-2 and TRBJ2-2; 9 bases map to TRBD2. The length of the CDR3 is 18 residues. Germline V CDR1 and CDR2: SGHAT, FQNNGV. J was trimmed by 2 bases and V by 3 bases; bases with no gene match: 10.

V and J are TRBV7-2 and TRBJ2-3, with D tentatively TRBD1 (6 bases). Germline V gene data show CDR1 as SGHTA and CDR2 as FQGNSA. V shed 5 bases and J shed 4 bases, with 13 bases lying between them. The CDR3 runs 14 residues. The DNA for the CDR3 is TGTGCCAGCAGCCGGAACTCAGGGGCAGATACGCAGTATTTT. Its translation is CASSRNSGADTQYF.

The CDR3 is CASSWTGGFFTQETQYF. The CDR3 DNA reads as TGCGCCAGCAGCTGGACAGGGGGCTTTTTTACTCAAGAGACCCAGTACTTC. V and J are TRBV5-1 and TRBJ2-5; 11 bases line up with TRBD1. J was trimmed by 2 bases and V by 3 bases; bases with no gene match: 9. The CDR3 loop spans 17 amino acids. Germline lookup yields CDR1 SGHRS and CDR2 YFSETQ.

The rearrangement joins TRBV18 to TRBJ1-1, with 11 bases lining up with TRBD1. The V gene's germline CDR1 is KGHSH and CDR2 LQKENI. This CDR3 has 14 residues. V gave up 1 base and J gave up 6 bases; unmatched junction bases: 1. Written as DNA, the CDR3 is TGTGCCAGCTCACCACTGGGACAGGGGGCTGAAGCTTTCTTT. This gives the protein CASSPLGQGAEAFF. The full variable domain, in which reference TRBV18 and TRBJ1-1 provide the parts outside the CDR3, is NAGVMQNPRHLVRRRGQEARLRCSPMKGHSHVYWYRQLPEEGLKFMVYLQKENIIDESGMPKERFSAEFPKEGPSILRIQQVVRGDSAAYFCASSPLGQGAEAFFGQGTRLTVV.

The V gene is TRBV5-1, the J gene TRBJ2-1, with D tentatively TRBD1 (6 bases). Deletions cut 7 bases from V and 5 bases from J, with 13 bases between. Germline V gene data show CDR1 as SGHRS and CDR2 as YFSETQ. This CDR3 region has 13 residues. This chain's CDR3 is CASSFRTDNEQFF. The CDR3 coding sequence is TGCGCCAGCTCTTTTAGGACAGACAATGAGCAGTTCTTC.